The present T cell receptor (beta chain) was sequenced within a study of blood T cell repertoires in COVID-19. In the study overall: Some COVID-19 samples were acute and others convalescent; all came from the United States, Italy and Spain. The analysed material was cDNA or gDNA that came from T cells, B-cell-depleted T cells, or PBMCs.

In the study's own analysis: Counts of nucleated cells, estimated from reference gene primer amplification, were obtained. Profiled with immunoSEQ multiplex PCR; TCRdb holds only in-frame clones, not every one. V and J calls and clone size are given by that table; D and trimming were obtained from the DNA. The sample records 140,000 to 150,000 clones, around 90% being singletons. Seattle's enrolled individuals joined amid active infection and were then monitored longitudinally. This receptor was identified in a human donor with COVID-19, enrolled during active disease. The donor label of this sample is uncertain. The sample comprised peripheral blood.

The CDR3: CASSLGHQNTEAFF. CDR3 sequence (DNA): TGTGCCAGCAGCTTGGGCCACCAGAACACTGAAGCTTTCTTT. This rearrangement joins TRBV11-1 to TRBJ1-1, with D unresolved. The CDR3 loop spans 14 amino acids. Trimming removed 3 bases from V and 1 base from J, with 9 bases in between. Germline V gene lookup returns CDR1 SGHAT and CDR2 FQDESV (reference sequence). Based on the CDR3 plus reference TRBV11-1 and TRBJ1-1, the full variable domain is EAEVAQSPRYKITEKSQAVAFWCDPISGHATLYWYRQILGQGPELLVQFQDESVVDDSQLPKDRFSAERLKGVDSTLKIQPAELGDSAMYLCASSLGHQNTEAFFGQGTRLTVV.